This T cell receptor (beta chain) was captured in a study of control samples from healthy donors and cancer patients. This CDR3 has 15 amino acids. Looked up from germline, CDR1 is SNHLY and CDR2 is FYNNEI. V was pared by 7 bases and J by 0 bases, with 6 bases of the junction left unmatched. The assay was immunoSEQ multiplex PCR, and TCRdb's table has in-frame clones only and misses some. Of around 170,000 clones in the sample, 92% were seen once. The material sequenced was blood. The chain couples TRBV2 to TRBJ1-3, with TRBD1 matching over 7 bases. The clonotype originates from a young woman in good health. The CDR3 is CASNQRQGSGNTIYF. The CDR3 DNA sequence: TGTGCCAGCAACCAACGACAGGGCTCTGGAAACACCATATATTTT.